Listed here is a single TCR beta chain. This sample is drawn from a study of blood T cell repertoires in COVID-19. Across the study: Researchers got acute and convalescent COVID-19 samples from the United States, Italy and Spain.

In the study's own analysis: How many nucleated cells were present was estimated from reference gene primer amplification. Data came from immunoSEQ multiplex PCR; TCRdb stores just in-frame clones and leaves some out. Clone size and V and J calls were adopted from that table, with D and trimming inferred from the DNA. The top ten hold around 2.6% of the sample, which has 40,000 to 60,000 clones, over 75% seen once. Germline V gene data show CDR1 as MDHEN and CDR2 as SYDVKM. Trimming pared 6 bases from V and 5 bases from J, leaving 10 bases between. This CDR3 comprises 12 residues. The sequence derives from a woman of 80 years or more with COVID-19, enrolled during active disease. The specimen was peripheral blood. The V and J genes are TRBV28 and TRBJ1-2; weak D call: TRBD1 (5 bases). In DNA form, the CDR3 reads TGTGCCAGCAGGTTGGGGGGTTATGGCTACACCTTC. Its protein product is CASRLGGYGYTF.